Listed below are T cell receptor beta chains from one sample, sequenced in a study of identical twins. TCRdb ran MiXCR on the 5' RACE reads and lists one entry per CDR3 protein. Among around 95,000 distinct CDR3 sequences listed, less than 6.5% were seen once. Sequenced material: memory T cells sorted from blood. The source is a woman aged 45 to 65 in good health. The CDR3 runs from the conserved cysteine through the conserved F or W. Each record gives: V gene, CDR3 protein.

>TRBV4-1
CASSLRDRGDDTQYF
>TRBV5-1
CASSLGGFSYNEQFF
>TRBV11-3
CASSLNSGGVTGELFF
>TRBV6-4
CASSVSNGAQPQHF
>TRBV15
CATSRDRTGLGF
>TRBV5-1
CASSLGQGKAGELFF
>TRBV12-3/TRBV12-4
CASSLGGFGTDTQYF
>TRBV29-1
CSVGGNYEQYF
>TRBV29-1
CSVEPRSQVGLSEQFF
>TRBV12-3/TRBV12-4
CASSFRGLAGYTDTQYF
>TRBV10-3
CAISVNGQVVFF
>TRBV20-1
CSARIPLGETQYF
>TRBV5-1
CASSLEATGELFF
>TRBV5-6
CASSFARHYNEQFF
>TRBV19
CASSAQGSNYGYTF
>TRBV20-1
CSARDQNYGYTF
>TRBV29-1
CSVEGGATDGYTF
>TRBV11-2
CATAAGHSGNTIYF
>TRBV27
CASSLRSRTGEAFF
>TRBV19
CASSKAGTSGSNEQFF
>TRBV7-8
CASIERREVTYNEQFF
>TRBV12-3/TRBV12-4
CASSLVGGLSSYGYTF
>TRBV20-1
CSARARQIQMNTEAFF
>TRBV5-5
CASSFGTLGGNEQFF
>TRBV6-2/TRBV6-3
CASRGSGQLLAEAFF
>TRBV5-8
CASSFPGTNTGELFF
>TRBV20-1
CSASGLAGPNEQFF
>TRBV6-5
CACGGGYGYTF
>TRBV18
CASSPPIVSSYNEQFF
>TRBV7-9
CASSLDSDRGNQPQHF
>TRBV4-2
CASSQGGQGVGGYTF
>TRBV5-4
CATQPGTSGYTGELFF
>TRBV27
CASSSTWLSYNEQFF
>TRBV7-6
CASSLYEGNTGELFF
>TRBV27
CASRTGTYGYTF
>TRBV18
CASSPPAFPNTEAFF
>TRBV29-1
CSVPGGPETQYF
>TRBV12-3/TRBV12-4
CASSSLGEPQHF
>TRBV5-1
CASSRMRGAVETQYF
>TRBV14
CASSPYSLRGTGTNTEAFF
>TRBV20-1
CSAPTSYGETQYF
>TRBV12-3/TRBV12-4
CASSLYSGRANEQFF
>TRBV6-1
CASSMVGVELFF
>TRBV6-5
CASRLGKTYNEQFF
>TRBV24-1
CATSDARGQGTGELFF
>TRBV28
CASRSGGVVHVTQYF
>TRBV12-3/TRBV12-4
CASSLSGQGAKSSGNTIYF
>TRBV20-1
CSARDRVWPDTQYF